These 21 T cell receptor beta chains were all obtained from the same sample, sequenced in a study of T-cell reconstitution after alpha-beta-depleted transplantation in children. Researchers prepared the TCRbeta library using unique molecular identifiers, the study reports. MiXCR, run by TCRdb on the PCR reads, gives a single entry per CDR3 protein. The table records 200,000 to 250,000 distinct CDR3 sequences, about 24% of them present only once. The sample in question was PBMCs, mostly from graft donor cells, obtained 360 days after TCRalphabeta/CD19-depleted stem cell transplant. The receptors shown here come from a female patient aged 2-15 years who had a stem cell transplant for congenital amegakaryocytic thrombocytopenia, so the T cells may come from the graft donor.

This clonotype was recorded a few times. The chain links TRBV4-1 to TRBJ2-2, with 8 nucleotides matching TRBD1. V lost 3 bases and J lost 1; bases outside the gene matches: 7. Germline values: CDR1 MGHRA, CDR2 YSYEKL. The CDR3 sequence is 17 residues long. For the CDR3, the DNA is TGCGCCAGCAGCCACGCTCCCGGACAGGGGAACACCGGGGAGCTGTTTTTT. This gives the protein CASSHAPGQGNTGELFF.

This clonotype showed up just a few times. The chain joins TRBV12-3 or TRBV12-4 to TRBJ2-7, with D possibly being TRBD2 (5 bases). The V and J ends lost 5 bases and 7 bases respectively, with 18 bases between them. The CDR3 runs to 14 residues. The CDR3 coding sequence is TGTGCCAGCAGTCCTAGCCCCAGTTTCGGGGAGCAGTACTTC. This gives the protein CASSPSPSFGEQYF.

This sequence joins TRBV29-1 and TRBJ2-3, with TRBD1 as a possible D gene (6 bases). Germline CDR1 and CDR2: SQVTM and ANQGSEA. V was cut by 8 bases and J by 5 bases, with 14 bases left in between. This CDR3 comprises 12 residues. The CDR3 loop is CSTFLGGDTQYF. The CDR3 DNA sequence: TGCAGCACCTTCTTAGGGGGAGATACGCAGTATTTT.

The gene calls are TRBV6-7 and TRBJ2-7; D is perhaps TRBD2 (6 bases). TRBV6-7 is identified as an open reading frame with a role that is uncertain. The CDR3 is 17 amino acids. Trimming took off 8 bases at V and 1 base at J, with 24 bases between the two ends. CDR3 residues: CASPHTSRTTESYEQYF. The CDR3 coding sequence is TGTGCCAGCCCCCATACATCTCGGACTACCGAGTCCTACGAGCAGTACTTC.

In its sample, this clonotype was seen a few times. This chain joins TRBV20-1 and TRBJ1-1; 10 bases match TRBD1. Per germline, CDR1 DFQATT and CDR2 SNEGSKA (reference sequence). With 0 bases clipped from V and 2 bases from J, the junction kept 9 bases outside the gene matches. The CDR3 runs to 17 residues. DNA of the CDR3: TGCAGTGCTAGAGATGCGGGGGACAGGGGCTTAAACACTGAAGCTTTCTTT. This translates into CSARDAGDRGLNTEAFF.

This clonotype has at least ten counts. The V call is TRBV7-8, the J call TRBJ2-1; TRBD1 aligns across 7 bases. CDR1 and CDR2 (germline): SGHVS, FQNEAQ. This CDR3 region has 15 residues. The V and J ends lost 4 bases and 9 bases, in that order; junction bases with no gene match: 12. The DNA for the CDR3 is TGTGCCAGCAGCTCCGCCGGGACAGAGGTGTCTGAGCAGTTCTTC. Translation: CASSSAGTEVSEQFF.

This clonotype was seen more than once but under ten times. The chain recombines TRBV5-1 with TRBJ2-1; 11 nucleotides align to TRBD2. The J segment lost 3 bases and the V segment lost 1 base, leaving 6 bases of the junction unmatched. Germline loops: CDR1 SGHRS, CDR2 YFSETQ. This CDR3 region has 17 residues. CDR3 protein: CASSLLASGGIYNEQFF. As DNA, the CDR3 is TGCGCCAGCAGCTTGTTGGCTAGCGGGGGGATCTACAATGAGCAGTTCTTC.

The chain is built from TRBV21-1 and TRBJ2-6; no DNA check was done on the table's D call, TRBD2. TRBV21-1 is noted as a pseudogene. The CDR3 spans 21 residues. The DNA for the CDR3 is TGTGCCAGCAGCAAAGGGCCATCGGAGGGTGTAGCCTACACTGGGGCCAACGTCCTGACTTTC. Amino acid sequence: CASSKGPSEGVAYTGANVLTF.

This rearrangement joins TRBV12-3 or TRBV12-4 to TRBJ2-2; D gene uncertain. The V end lost 6 bases, the J end lost 6 bases, and 11 bases lay between the germline ends. This CDR3 region has 13 residues. CDR3 nucleotides: TGTGCCAGCAGGAAGAGAATCCCCGGGGAGCTGTTTTTT. Its protein product is CASRKRIPGELFF.

This clonotype was seen at least ten times. V usage is TRBV4-1 and J usage is TRBJ2-1; 9 bases line up with TRBD2. CDR1 is MGHRA, CDR2 YSYEKL, per germline. The V and J ends lost 3 bases and 3 bases, in that order; junction bases with no gene match: 6. The CDR3 spans 16 residues. Here the CDR3 DNA reads TGCGCCAGCAGCCACGAAAGCGGGGGGCGCTACAATGAGCAGTTCTTC. Encoded protein: CASSHESGGRYNEQFF.

The chain uses TRBV27 and TRBJ1-2; TRBD1 is a possible D gene (6 bases). The CDR3 consists of 17 residues. Germline V gene sequence: CDR1 MNHEY, CDR2 SMNVEV (reference sequence). Trimming left V 1 base short and J 0 bases short, with 15 bases between. In DNA form, the CDR3 reads TGTGCCAGCAGTTTATACCCCGGGACATCAGCTAACTATGGCTACACCTTC. Translated: CASSLYPGTSANYGYTF.

V gene TRBV20-1 combines with J gene TRBJ2-1, with D unclear. CDR1 is DFQATT and CDR2 is SNEGSKA in the germline V gene (reference sequence). This CDR3 has 14 amino acids. Trimming took off 3 bases at V and 8 bases at J, with 17 bases between the two ends. The CDR3 loop is CSARNQFGQHEQFF. DNA of the CDR3: TGCAGTGCTAGGAATCAGTTTGGCCAACATGAGCAGTTCTTC.

This clonotype has just a few counts. The V gene is TRBV4-1, the J gene TRBJ2-7, with TRBD1 as a possible D gene (5 bases). Trimming removed 2 bases from V and 3 bases from J, with 8 bases in between. In germline, CDR1 is MGHRA, CDR2 YSYEKL. This CDR3 has 13 amino acids. The CDR3 nucleotides are TGCGCCAGCAGCCAAAGGACAAGCTACGAGCAGTACTTC. Translation gives CASSQRTSYEQYF.

This clonotype was picked up a small number of times. J is TRBJ2-7 and V is TRBV28; 7 bases fit TRBD1. The CDR3 sequence is 14 residues long. The trim removed 5 bases at V and 4 bases at J, leaving 8 bases unmatched. Germline CDR1 and CDR2: MDHEN and SYDVKM. The CDR3 here is CASSTSQGKYEQYF. CDR3 in DNA: TGTGCCAGCAGTACCTCACAGGGGAAATACGAGCAGTACTTC.

This clonotype was seen a handful of times. The chain carries TRBV5-1 and TRBJ1-3; the D is unclear. The germline CDR1 and CDR2 sequences are SGHRS and YFSETQ. V lost 4 bases and J 8 bases, leaving 13 bases between the germline ends. The CDR3 is made up of 13 amino acids. CDR3 sequence reads: CASSENFSDTIYF. Written as DNA, the CDR3 is TGCGCCAGCAGCGAGAACTTTTCAGACACCATATATTTT.

The chain employs TRBV5-1 and TRBJ2-1; D call uncertain. V shed 1 base and J shed 9 bases, with 14 bases lying between them. Germline V gives CDR1 SGHRS, CDR2 YFSETQ. This CDR3 is built from 14 residues. In DNA, the CDR3 is TGCGCCAGCAGCTTGCAGCTTAGCTCCGGTGAGCAGTTCTTC. As protein: CASSLQLSSGEQFF.

In the case of this clonotype: One junction end disagrees with the germline gene, perhaps due to a read error. The chain recombines TRBV7-8 with TRBJ1-5; no firm D call. The CDR3 sequence is 13 residues long. Germline V gives CDR1 SGHVS, CDR2 FQNEAQ. The DNA for the CDR3 is TGTGCCAGCAGCGGGCAGAGCAATCAGCCCCATCATTTT. It is translated as CASSGQSNQPHHF.

The chain couples TRBV27 to TRBJ1-6; 7 nucleotides align to TRBD1. Germline CDR1 and CDR2: MNHEY and SMNVEV (reference sequence). The CDR3 spans 14 residues. The V segment lost 5 bases and the J segment 9 bases; nucleotides outside the gene matches: 7. CDR3 nucleotide sequence: TGTGCCAGCAGTATCACAGGGGTGGGTTCACCCCTCCACTTT. This encodes CASSITGVGSPLHF.

This clonotype has a count of ten or more. The rearrangement uses TRBV29-1 and TRBJ2-7; the D is unclear. The length of the CDR3 is 13 residues. Germline V lookup: CDR1 SQVTM, CDR2 ANQGSEA. Trimming pared 8 bases from V and 3 bases from J, leaving 17 bases between. This chain's CDR3 is CSPCRAGGYEQYF. CDR3 nucleotide sequence: TGCAGCCCCTGCCGGGCAGGTGGCTACGAGCAGTACTTC.

The chain recombines TRBV20-1 with TRBJ1-5; a weak D match, TRBD1 (6 bases). The CDR3 spans 14 residues. Germline lookup yields CDR1 DFQATT and CDR2 SNEGSKA (reference sequence). The ends were cut back, 4 bases at V and 3 bases at J, with 13 bases in the middle. CDR3 DNA sequence: TGCAGTGCTAATACAGGGCTGGTCAATCAGCCCCAGCATTTT. Translation gives CSANTGLVNQPQHF.

This clonotype was observed a handful of times. This chain uses TRBV20-1 with TRBJ2-7; TRBD1 or TRBD2 may be the D gene (5 bases each). Germline lookup yields CDR1 DFQATT and CDR2 SNEGSKA (reference sequence). Trimming took off 2 bases at V and 2 bases at J, with 13 bases between the two ends. The CDR3 contains 14 residues. The CDR3 loop is CSARPDGGAYEQYF. In DNA, the CDR3 is TGCAGTGCTAGACCCGATGGGGGTGCCTACGAGCAGTACTTC.